This entry lists 13 T cell receptor beta chains sequenced from one sample in a study of human T cells and chemical hapten exposure. Stated time point: patch test 1, 2 weeks after DPC sensitization. As to treatment: therapeutic diphenylcyclopropenone sensitization with weekly scalp DPC. MiXCR, run by TCRdb on the RACE reads, gives a single entry per CDR3 protein. The sample lists around 50,000 distinct CDR3 sequences; about 10% were seen once. The sequencing here drew on whole blood, taken in connection with sensitization to the hapten diphenylcyclopropenone (DPC). Receptors originate from a woman aged 50 to 60 with alopecia areata. Some clones in this sample may be carry-over from other donors' samples.

In this sample, this clonotype turned up a few times. The chain carries TRBV5-1 and TRBJ1-2, with TRBD1 identical over 9 bases. Germline V gene lookup returns CDR1 SGHRS and CDR2 YFSETQ. This CDR3 has 18 residues. V gave up 0 bases and J gave up 8 bases; unmatched junction bases: 17. The CDR3: CASSLVPCLGGQGCGYTF. CDR3 coding DNA: TGCGCCAGCAGCTTGGTCCCTTGCTTGGGGGGACAGGGATGCGGCTACACCTTC.

Many counts were recorded for this clonotype. The chain is built from TRBV20-1 and TRBJ1-5; 10 nucleotides match TRBD1. In germline, CDR1 is DFQATT, CDR2 SNEGSKA (reference sequence). CDR3 length: 17 residues. V dropped 6 bases and J dropped 3; count of bases not matched to a gene: 14. CDR3 DNA: TGCAGTGCCGCGGACCCAGTGGGACAGGGGAACAATCAGCCCCAGCATTTT. Translated: CSAADPVGQGNNQPQHF.

This clonotype was recorded at least ten times. This chain joins TRBV12-3 or TRBV12-4 and TRBJ1-1; the D gene is possibly TRBD1 (5 bases). Trimming took off 2 bases at V and 5 bases at J, with 9 bases between the two ends. The CDR3 contains 13 residues. CDR3 sequence reads: CASSLFRETEAFF. The CDR3 bases are TGTGCCAGCAGTTTATTCAGGGAAACTGAAGCTTTCTTT.

This clonotype was seen many times. J is TRBJ2-7 and V is TRBV11-2; TRBD1 agrees at 12 bases. CDR1 and CDR2 from the germline V gene are SGHAT and FQNNGV. The CDR3 sequence is 14 residues long. The V gene end was trimmed by 4 bases and the J gene end by 4 bases; junction bases not matched to a gene: 2. The chain's CDR3 is CASSWGQGAYEQYF. CDR3 nucleotides: TGTGCCAGCAGCTGGGGACAGGGGGCTTACGAGCAGTACTTC. Combining the CDR3 with reference TRBV11-2 and TRBJ2-7 gives the whole variable domain EAGVAQSPRYKIIEKRQSVAFWCNPISGHATLYWYQQILGQGPKLLIQFQNNGVVDDSQLPKDRFSAERLKGVDSTLKIQPAKLEDSAVYLCASSWGQGAYEQYFGPGTRLTVT.

This clonotype appeared a few times. Germline and junction disagree at one end, which may indicate a read error. This rearrangement joins TRBV7-2 to TRBJ2-3; 8 bases agree with TRBD2. The length of the CDR3 is 11 residues. CDR1 and CDR2 from the germline V gene are SGHTA and FQGNSA. The CDR3 DNA follows: TGCATGAGCGGGAGTTCAGATACGCAGTATTTT. Amino acids: CMSGSSDTQYF.

This clonotype was found many times. This CDR3 reads CSVEAGTPNYNEQFF. As DNA, the CDR3 is TGCAGCGTTGAAGCAGGGACGCCGAACTACAATGAGCAGTTCTTC. The chain couples TRBV29-1 to TRBJ2-1, with D perhaps TRBD1 or TRBD2 (5 bases each). With 1 base removed from V and 3 bases from J, the gap between germline ends came to 13 bases. Looked up from germline, CDR1 is SQVTM and CDR2 is ANQGSEA. The CDR3 length is 15 residues.

This clonotype has ten or more counts. The chain joins TRBV19 to TRBJ1-5; D unclear. The CDR3 is made up of 13 amino acids. The germline CDR1 and CDR2 sequences are LNHDA and SQIVND (reference sequence). V lost 5 bases, J lost 6 bases, and 11 bases lay in between. CDR3 DNA: TGTGCCAGTAGTCGTGGGCGGATTCAGCCCCAGCATTTT. Protein sequence: CASSRGRIQPQHF.

This clonotype was seen many times. The rearrangement links TRBV30 to TRBJ2-5, with TRBD2 matching over 9 bases. Per the germline V gene, CDR1 is GTSNPN and CDR2 is SVGIG (reference sequence). This CDR3 has 14 residues. The CDR3 DNA is TGTGCGTTGGCGCCTAGCGGGGTCCAAGAGACCCAGTACTTC. Its translation: CALAPSGVQETQYF.

J is TRBJ2-1 and V is TRBV10-2; no firm D call. CDR3 length: 13 residues. Germline loops: CDR1 WSHSY, CDR2 SAAADI. Trimming removed 0 bases at V and 6 bases at J, with 6 bases between. The CDR3 nucleotides are TGCGCCAGCAGTGAGTCGGGATTCAATGAGCAGTTCTTC. This gives the protein CASSESGFNEQFF.

This clonotype has at least ten counts. The chain uses TRBV20-1 and TRBJ2-1; D is possibly TRBD2 (5 bases). The V and J ends lost 3 bases and 8 bases respectively, with 14 bases between them. The germline gives CDR1 DFQATT, CDR2 SNEGSKA (reference sequence). This CDR3 comprises 13 residues. The CDR3 DNA sequence: TGCAGTGCTAGGCTACCACTAGGGCATGAGCAGTTCTTC. Its translation is CSARLPLGHEQFF.

Many counts were recorded for this clonotype. The V call is TRBV2, the J call TRBJ2-7; D unclear. Germline CDR1 SNHLY, CDR2 FYNNEI. CDR3 length equals 12 residues. V was cut by 4 bases and J by 9 bases, with 13 bases left in between. The CDR3 protein is CASSGTPGAQYF. CDR3 DNA: TGTGCCAGCAGTGGGACGCCCGGAGCGCAGTACTTC.

This clonotype has a count of ten or more. The rearrangement links TRBV20-1 to TRBJ2-2; TRBD1 might be the D (6 bases). There are 13 residues in the CDR3. The germline V gene encodes CDR1 DFQATT and CDR2 SNEGSKA (reference sequence). V was trimmed by 6 bases and J by 3 bases, leaving 11 bases between them. The CDR3 spells CSARRQDTGELFF. The CDR3 bases are TGCAGTGCAAGAAGACAGGACACCGGGGAGCTGTTTTTT.

Ten or more counts support this clonotype. This chain links TRBV10-2 with TRBJ2-7; D ambiguous. The CDR3 length is 13 residues. The V and J ends lost 3 bases and 6 bases respectively, with 12 bases between them. CDR1 and CDR2 (germline): WSHSY, SAAADI. CDR3 sequence reads: CASSEVPRSEQYF. DNA of the CDR3: TGCGCCAGCAGTGAAGTTCCTCGCTCCGAGCAGTACTTC.